These T cell receptor beta chains were read from a single sample in a study of T cells after yellow fever vaccination. Using its own MiXCR run on the 5' RACE reads, TCRdb lists one record per CDR3 protein. The sample comprises about 260,000 distinct CDR3 sequences, roughly 5% of which are singletons, and around 3.5% rests with the top ten. The source material was CD4+ T cells sorted from PBMCs, sampled on the day of the yellow fever booster vaccination. All receptors derive from a man aged 18 to 30 who received the YFV17D yellow fever vaccine. The CDR3 runs from the conserved cysteine through the conserved F or W. D genes are given only for firm matches. Some rows mark clone size as missing; the rest say once, few, many or name a class of expanded clone.

d_gene	v_gene	abundance	j_gene	CDR3nt	CDR3aa
-	TRBV15	many	TRBJ1-1	TGTGCCACCAGCAGAGATTCGGGGAGCTGGAACACTGAAGCTTTCTTT	CATSRDSGSWNTEAFF
-	TRBV6-5	few	TRBJ2-7	TGTGCCAGCAGTTATTCCCGGGGGGCCGAGTACTTC	CASSYSRGAEYF
TRBD2	TRBV5-1	few	TRBJ2-3	TGCGCCAGCAGTGGACTAGCGGGGGTGGCGAGCACAGATACGCAGTATTTT	CASSGLAGVASTDTQYF
-	TRBV5-1	many	TRBJ1-1	TGCGCCAGCAGCTTGGCTCAGGGTATCGAGAACACTGAAGCTTTCTTT	CASSLAQGIENTEAFF
TRBD1	TRBV4-3	many	TRBJ1-6	TGCGCCAGCAGCCTTGAACAGGGGGCGCCTGGGAATTCACCCCTCCACTTT	CASSLEQGAPGNSPLHF
TRBD2	TRBV28	few	TRBJ2-3	TGTGCCAGCAGTTTATGGAGGCCTAGCGGAGACACAGATACGCAGTATTTT	CASSLWRPSGDTDTQYF
-	TRBV7-9	many	TRBJ2-2	TGTGCCAGCAGCGCCCAGTTATCGGGGACCGGGGAGCTGTTTTTT	CASSAQLSGTGELFF
-	TRBV29-1	many	TRBJ2-5	TGCAGCGTTTGGGGCCTGGGCCAGGTTGAGACCCAGTACTTC	CSVWGLGQVETQYF
-	TRBV10-3	many	TRBJ2-3	TGTGCCATCAGTGATAACGGACTAACAGATACGCAGTATTTT	CAISDNGLTDTQYF
TRBD2	TRBV5-1	-	TRBJ2-1	TGCGCCAGCAGCCTCCTTCCGGGGGGGCCCCACAATGAGCAGTTCTTC	CASSLLPGGPHNEQFF
TRBD2	TRBV3-1	-	TRBJ2-1	TGTGCCAGCAGCCCCGTTCTTAGCGGGGGGAACAATGAGCAGTTCTTC	CASSPVLSGGNNEQFF
-	TRBV7-2	-	TRBJ2-3	TGTGCCAGCAGCGTAAGAAGAAGCACAGATACGCAGTATTTT	CASSVRRSTDTQYF
-	TRBV6-5	few	TRBJ1-6	TGTGCCAGCAGCTACGGGGGGAGGGCTAATTCACCCCTCCACTTT	CASSYGGRANSPLHF
-	TRBV5-1	many	TRBJ2-5	TGCGCCAGCAGCTTACCGGAAGAGACCCAGTACTTC	CASSLPEETQYF
-	TRBV7-8	-	TRBJ1-6	TGTGCCAGCACCTTCCGTTTCACTTCACCCCTCCACTTT	CASTFRFTSPLHF
TRBD1	TRBV7-2	-	TRBJ2-7	TGTGCCAGCAGCCCTAACTACAGGGGCTCCTACGAGCAGTACTTC	CASSPNYRGSYEQYF
-	TRBV19	-	TRBJ2-7	TGTGCCAGTAGTGTCGGGACGGTGCAGTACTTC	CASSVGTVQYF
TRBD2	TRBV20-1	few	TRBJ2-4	TGCAGTGCTCCTCTGGGGGCGGGGGGACAAAACATTCAGTACTTC	CSAPLGAGGQNIQYF
-	TRBV28	few	TRBJ1-1	TGTGCCAGCAGTTTAAGGTCAGTTACTCCTGAAGCTTTCTTT	CASSLRSVTPEAFF
-	TRBV28	-	TRBJ2-3	TGTGCCAGCAGGGGCCTAGCGAAAAGCACAGATACGCAGTATTTT	CASRGLAKSTDTQYF
-	TRBV9	-	TRBJ2-6	TGTGCCAGCAGCGTATCAGGGGTGGCCAACGTCCTGACTTTC	CASSVSGVANVLTF
-	TRBV12-3/TRBV12-4	few	TRBJ1-4	TGTGCCAGCAGCGCCGGGACGTGGTTCATAGCTAATGAAAAACTGTTTTTT	CASSAGTWFIANEKLFF
TRBD1	TRBV4-3	many	TRBJ2-3	TGCGCCAGCAGCCAAGACTTGGGACAGCCGACAGATACGCAGTATTTT	CASSQDLGQPTDTQYF
-	TRBV27	few	TRBJ2-3	TGTGCCAGCAGTTTTCAGGGGCGCACAGATACGCAGTATTTT	CASSFQGRTDTQYF
TRBD1	TRBV7-2	few	TRBJ1-2	TGTGCCAGCAGCAGAGGACAGGGGGTACATGGCTACACCTTC	CASSRGQGVHGYTF
-	TRBV28	few	TRBJ1-2	TGTGCCAGCAGTTTACAGGCTAACTATGGCTACACCTTC	CASSLQANYGYTF
-	TRBV7-2	many	TRBJ1-1	TGTGCCAGCACCATGTTTGGGATTGAGGCTTTCTTT	CASTMFGIEAFF